This T cell receptor delta chain was profiled in a study of human gamma delta and Vdelta1 T cells. Study conclusions and caveats: Delta One T cells were reportedly polyclonal and broadly cytotoxic against acute myeloid leukemia.

Details on this clone: Its antigen is unidentified.

Germline V gene data show CDR1 as TSWWSYY and CDR2 as QGS. This CDR3 is 20 amino acids long. V trimming: 3 bases; J trimming: 2 bases; junction bases outside the gene matches: 19. TCRdb reapplied CATT to the PCR reads. The table shows some 13,000 delta-chain clones, with about half occurring only once. The clonotype originates from a human donor in good health. The sequenced sample was Vdelta1 gamma-delta T cells from blood grown in culture (DOT cells). This chain uses TRDV1 with TRDJ1; 9 nucleotides align to TRDD2. The CDR3 protein is CALGDRPSYPRGPVTDKLIF. CDR3 DNA sequence: TGTGCTCTTGGGGACCGACCTTCCTACCCCAGGGGACCGGTGACCGATAAACTCATCTTT.